These 13 T cell receptor beta chains share one sample of origin, sequenced in a study of vaccination and CD4 T cells after COVID-19. Using its own MiXCR run on the PCR reads, TCRdb lists one record per CDR3 protein. The sample holds under 20,000 distinct CDR3 sequences, about 59% seen once. The sequences come from CD4+ T cells from blood, collected before SARS-CoV-2 vaccination. All receptors come from a human donor who had recovered from COVID-19.

The chain joins TRBV20-1 to TRBJ2-1; 9 bases line up with TRBD1. CDR1 is DFQATT and CDR2 is SNEGSKA in the germline V gene (reference sequence). J gave up 5 bases and V 0 bases, and 5 bases lay outside the gene matches. The CDR3 is made up of 15 amino acids. This CDR3 is CSAREPTGGNNEQFF. CDR3 DNA: TGCAGTGCTAGAGAACCGACAGGGGGTAACAATGAGCAGTTCTTC.

The gene calls are TRBV6-5 and TRBJ2-2; tentatively, D is TRBD2 (5 bases). V lost 0 bases and J 3 bases, leaving 5 bases between the germline ends. Per the germline V gene, CDR1 is MNHEY and CDR2 is SVGAGI. The CDR3 runs 14 residues. The CDR3: CASSYSRDTGELFF. CDR3 nucleotides: TGTGCCAGCAGTTACTCGAGGGACACCGGGGAGCTGTTTTTT.

This chain joins TRBV20-1 and TRBJ2-3; 7 positions agree with TRBD2. This CDR3 spans 14 amino acids. V shed 2 bases and J 6 bases; nucleotides not matched to a gene: 8. Germline V lookup: CDR1 DFQATT, CDR2 SNEGSKA (reference sequence). In DNA, the CDR3 is TGCAGTGCTAGAAGCGGGACTACCCCCGATACGCAGTATTTT. Encoded protein: CSARSGTTPDTQYF.

The CDR3: CAISESVGTRSNQPQHF. CDR3 nucleotide sequence: TGTGCCATCAGTGAGTCCGTCGGGACCAGGAGCAATCAGCCCCAGCATTTT. This sequence joins TRBV10-3 and TRBJ1-5, with D possibly being TRBD1 (5 bases). CDR1 ENHRY and CDR2 SYGVKD come from the germline V gene. The CDR3 spans 17 residues. Trimming removed 0 bases from V and 1 base from J, with 13 bases in between.

The rearrangement links TRBV20-1 to TRBJ2-1, with 10 bases that match TRBD2. Per the germline V gene, CDR1 is DFQATT and CDR2 is SNEGSKA (reference sequence). This CDR3 contains 14 residues. V dropped 3 bases and J dropped 4; count of bases not matched to a gene: 3. Written as DNA, the CDR3 is TGCAGTGCTAGGTCTAGCGGGAGTTACAATGAGCAGTTCTTC. This gives the protein CSARSSGSYNEQFF.

This clonotype was seen only a few times. This chain joins TRBV7-2 and TRBJ1-1; D is unresolved. V shed 4 bases and J shed 3 bases, with 12 bases lying between them. From germline, CDR1 is SGHTA and CDR2 FQGNSA. CDR3 size: 14 residues. The CDR3 DNA follows: TGTGCCAGCAGCTCCCGGAAGGCGGACACTGAAGCTTTCTTT. It specifies CASSSRKADTEAFF. The complete variable domain, with remaining parts taken from reference TRBV7-2 and TRBJ1-1, reads GAGVSQSPSNKVTEKGKDVELRCDPISGHTALYWYRQSLGQGLEFLIYFQGNSAPDKSGLPSDRFSAERTGGSVSTLTIQRTQQEDSAVYLCASSSRKADTEAFFGQGTRLTVV.

V gene TRBV6-1 combines with J gene TRBJ2-7, with TRBD1 matching over 7 bases. The CDR3 has 15 residues. CDR1 and CDR2 (germline): MNHNS, SASEGT. V shed 6 bases and J 0 bases; nucleotides not matched to a gene: 8. The CDR3 nucleotides read TGTGCCAGCAGCAAAGACAGGGCGAGCTCCTACGAGCAGTACTTC. It is translated as CASSKDRASSYEQYF.

The rearrangement uses TRBV7-2 and TRBJ2-5; D gene ambiguous. Per germline, CDR1 SGHTA and CDR2 FQGNSA. With 0 bases removed from V and 2 bases from J, the gap between germline ends came to 13 bases. This CDR3 contains 16 residues. DNA of the CDR3: TGTGCCAGCAGCTTAGCTCACGGACGGTCGCAAGAGACCCAGTACTTC. It specifies CASSLAHGRSQETQYF.

The chain carries TRBV24-1 and TRBJ2-1, with 11 nucleotides matching TRBD2. Germline V lookup: CDR1 KGHDR, CDR2 SFDVKD. This CDR3 comprises 16 residues. V gave up 3 bases and J gave up 4 bases; unmatched junction bases: 4. For the CDR3, the DNA is TGTGCCACCAGTGATCCGACTAGCGGGAAGTACAATGAGCAGTTCTTC. Its translation: CATSDPTSGKYNEQFF.

The chain links TRBV2 to TRBJ2-3; the match to TRBD2 covers 8 bases. The germline gives CDR1 SNHLY, CDR2 FYNNEI. The CDR3 extends over 13 amino acids. With V trimmed by 4 bases and J by 10 bases, 7 bases remained unmatched. CDR3 sequence: CASSVERERAQYF. CDR3 sequence (DNA): TGTGCCAGCAGTGTAGAGCGGGAGAGGGCGCAGTATTTT.

This clonotype was seen a handful of times. The chain joins TRBV7-9 to TRBJ1-4, with 7 bases lining up with TRBD1. V was clipped by 0 bases and J by 5 bases; unmatched bases: 0. Germline CDR1 is SEHNR and CDR2 is FQNEAQ (reference sequence). This CDR3 region has 14 residues. As DNA, the CDR3 is TGTGCCAGCAGCTTAGCGGGACAGAATGAAAAACTGTTTTTT. This gives the protein CASSLAGQNEKLFF. Together with reference TRBV7-9 and TRBJ1-4, the CDR3 gives the full variable domain: DTGVSQNPRHKITKRGQNVTFRCDPISEHNRLYWYRQTLGQGPEFLTYFQNEAQLEKSRLLSDRFSAERPKGSFSTLEIQRTEQGDSAMYLCASSLAGQNEKLFFGSGTQLSVL.

V gene TRBV18 combines with J gene TRBJ2-5, with D unresolved. Trimming removed 4 bases at V and 1 base at J, with 10 bases between. This CDR3 is 14 amino acids long. CDR1 is KGHSH and CDR2 is LQKENI in the germline V gene. The CDR3 reads CASSRGPIQETQYF. The CDR3 DNA reads as TGTGCCAGCTCACGTGGGCCGATCCAAGAGACCCAGTACTTC.

This chain uses TRBV20-1 with TRBJ2-5, with unresolved D. The V gene lost 6 bases and the J gene lost 2 bases, with 10 bases spanning the gap. Germline V lookup: CDR1 DFQATT, CDR2 SNEGSKA (reference sequence). The CDR3 sequence is 12 residues long. The CDR3 sequence is CSAEHTQETQYF. The CDR3 DNA reads as TGCAGTGCCGAACACACACAAGAGACCCAGTACTTC.